This section outlines one T cell receptor (beta chain) sequence together with its context. Its antigen is as yet unknown. The V gene lost 3 bases and the J gene lost 3 bases, with 9 bases spanning the gap. The germline V gene encodes CDR1 KGHSH and CDR2 LQKENI. The CDR3 is made up of 13 amino acids. The sample is drawn from a study of T cell responses to AZD1222 COVID-19 vaccine. Study-wide results and limits: White British donors predominated, females outnumbered males, and clonal diversity was possibly underestimated. None of the repertoires were sampled until the peak T cell response had passed.

TCRdb keeps only in-frame clones here, not all; method: immunoSEQ multiplex PCR. The table has tens of thousands of clones, over 85% seen once. The chain has TRBV18 and TRBJ2-7; a possible D gene is TRBD1 (6 bases). Material: peripheral blood, obtained on day 0 of AZD1222 vaccination. The sequence was collected from an adult in good health. In DNA form, the CDR3 reads TGTGCCAGCTCACCGGGGGCCATCTACGAGCAGTACTTC. Encoded protein: CASSPGAIYEQYF.